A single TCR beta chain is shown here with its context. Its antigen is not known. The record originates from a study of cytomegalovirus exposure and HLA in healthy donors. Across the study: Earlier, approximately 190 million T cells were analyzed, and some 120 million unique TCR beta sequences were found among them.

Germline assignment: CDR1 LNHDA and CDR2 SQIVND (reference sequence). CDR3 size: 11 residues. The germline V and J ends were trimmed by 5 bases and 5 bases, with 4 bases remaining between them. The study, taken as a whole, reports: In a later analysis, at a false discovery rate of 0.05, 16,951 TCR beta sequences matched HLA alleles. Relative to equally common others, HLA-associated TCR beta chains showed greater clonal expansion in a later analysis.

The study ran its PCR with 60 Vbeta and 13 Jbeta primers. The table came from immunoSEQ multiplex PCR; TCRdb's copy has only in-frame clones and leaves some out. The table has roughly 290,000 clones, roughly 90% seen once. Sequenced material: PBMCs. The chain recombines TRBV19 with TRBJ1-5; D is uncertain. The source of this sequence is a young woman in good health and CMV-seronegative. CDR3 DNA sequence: TGTGCCAGTAGTGGAGATCAGCCCCAGCATTTT. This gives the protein CASSGDQPQHF. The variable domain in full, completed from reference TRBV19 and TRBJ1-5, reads DGGITQSPKYLFRKEGQNVTLSCEQNLNHDAMYWYRQDPGQGLRLIYYSQIVNDFQKGDIAEGYSVSREKKESFPLTVTSAQKNPTAFYLCASSGDQPQHFGDGTRLSIL.